The sequence of this T cell receptor beta chain was determined in a study of human T cells and chemical hapten exposure. As to time point: healthy volunteer bleed at 2 weeks. The template was total RNA from unfractionated whole blood. This CDR3 region has 14 residues. The germline V and J ends were trimmed by 0 bases and 4 bases, with 10 bases remaining between them. From germline, CDR1 is SGHRS and CDR2 YFSETQ. Original handling: TCR counts had a median of 95,638 per sample and spanned roughly 20,000 to 750,000. TCRdb re-derived calls from the RACE reads in MiXCR, one entry per CDR3 protein. TCRdb's processing, not the study's, gives the V and J calls here. The table lists tens of thousands of distinct CDR3 sequences, 6.5% to 9% of them singletons.

Material: whole blood. The TCR was taken from a human donor in good health. Some clones in this sample may be carry-over from other donors' samples. The rearrangement joins TRBV5-1 to TRBJ1-1; D call uncertain. The chain's CDR3 is CASSLEVMGTEAFF. The CDR3 nucleotides are TGCGCCAGCAGCTTGGAAGTCATGGGCACTGAAGCTTTCTTT.